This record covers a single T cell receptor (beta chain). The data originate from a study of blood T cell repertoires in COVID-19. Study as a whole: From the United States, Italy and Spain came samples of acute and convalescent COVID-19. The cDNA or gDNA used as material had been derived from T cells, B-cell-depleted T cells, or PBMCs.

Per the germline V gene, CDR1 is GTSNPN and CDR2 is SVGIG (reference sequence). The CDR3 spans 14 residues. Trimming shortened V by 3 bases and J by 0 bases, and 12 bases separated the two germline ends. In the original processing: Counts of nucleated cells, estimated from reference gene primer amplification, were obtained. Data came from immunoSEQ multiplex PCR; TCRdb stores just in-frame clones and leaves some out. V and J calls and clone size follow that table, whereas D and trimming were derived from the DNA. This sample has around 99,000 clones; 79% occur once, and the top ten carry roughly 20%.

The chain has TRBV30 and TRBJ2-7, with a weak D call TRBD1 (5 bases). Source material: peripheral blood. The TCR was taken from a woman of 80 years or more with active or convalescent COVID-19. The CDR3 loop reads CAWRTRQSSYEQYF. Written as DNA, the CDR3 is TGTGCCTGGAGAACTCGACAGAGCTCCTACGAGCAGTACTTC.